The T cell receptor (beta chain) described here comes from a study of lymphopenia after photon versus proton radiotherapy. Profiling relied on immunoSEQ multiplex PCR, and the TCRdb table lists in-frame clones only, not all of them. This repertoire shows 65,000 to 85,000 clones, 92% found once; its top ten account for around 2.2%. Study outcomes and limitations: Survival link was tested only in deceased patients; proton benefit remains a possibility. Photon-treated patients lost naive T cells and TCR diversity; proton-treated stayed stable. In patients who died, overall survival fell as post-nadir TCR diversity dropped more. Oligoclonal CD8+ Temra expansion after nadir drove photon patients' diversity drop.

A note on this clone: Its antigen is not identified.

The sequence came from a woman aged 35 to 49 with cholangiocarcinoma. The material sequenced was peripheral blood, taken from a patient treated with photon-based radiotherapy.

The DNA for the CDR3 is TGTGCCAGCAGTTCCCCCACCCCAATTGGCTACACCTTC. It encodes CASSSPTPIGYTF. The chain links TRBV28 to TRBJ1-2; unclear D gene. V lost 4 bases, J lost 7 bases, and 13 bases lay in between. The germline CDR1 and CDR2 sequences are MDHEN and SYDVKM. The CDR3 has 13 residues.